This TCR beta chain was captured by sequencing in a study of blood T cell repertoires in COVID-19 (dated by TCRdb to the early 2020s). Concerning the study at large: The collaborator samples originated in the United States, Italy and Spain and spanned the acute and convalescent phases of COVID-19. A de-identified subject ID, COVID-19 status, age in years and sex were almost always included in the sample metadata. Where HLA class I and class II types were available, the types were taken from metadata supplied by the sample provider, not from assay-based typing. A freely available public database, intended as a resource for researchers studying the immune response to SARS-CoV-2, is where the repertoires were released. The material from the prospective study consisted of cDNA or gDNA derived from T cells, B-cell-depleted T cells, or PBMCs. Deeply sampled blood TCRbeta repertoires from subjects exposed to, actively infected with, or recovered from COVID-19 were included in the dataset. Samples came from the ongoing ImmuneRACE study (first 160 participants) plus 1,254 subjects from 6 global collaborators. Here is what the overall study found, with its caveats: The amount of clinical and demographic metadata varied by source and participant and was provided uncurated.

Collaborating institutions collected whole blood in K2EDTA tubes following their own protocols. Collaborator samples were shipped for TCRbeta analysis as frozen whole blood, isolated PBMCs, or DNA extracted from either sample type. Remarks on this clone: Its binding antigen is unknown. Base quality data are lacking; no much larger clone is found one base away.

The immunoSEQ Assay, a bias-controlled multiplex PCR, was used to amplify TCRbeta CDR3 regions from genomic DNA. The authors' analysis ran thus. The number of nucleated cells in each sample was estimated from the amplification of reference gene primers within the assay. Sequence reads were collapsed and filtered to measure the absolute abundance of every unique TCRbeta CDR3 rearrangement. For each sample, productive Simpson clonality was calculated as the square root of Simpson's diversity index over productive rearrangements. Here the immuneACCESS table is served through TCRdb, limited to in-frame sequences with V and J called. Missing clones are a known gap in these copies; in checked studies unresolved V genes cover under half, and the rest lacks a known reason. Clone size and V and J calls were adopted from that table, with D and trimming inferred from the DNA. Recorded for this sample are around 300,000 clones; 70% to 90% of them occurred a single time. The ten largest clones represent 3.5% to 4% of the sample.

Sample: peripheral blood. This sequence was found in a woman aged 45-65 years with active or convalescent COVID-19.

DNA sequence: TGCGCCAGCAGATCCGGGACAGGGGCTGAAAAACTGTTTTTT. This yields the protein CASRSGTGAEKLFF. The V and J segments used are TRBV4-3 and TRBJ1-4, with 10 bases aligning to TRBD1. Via the germline V gene, CDR1 is LGHNA and CDR2 YSLEER. From the cysteine through the phenylalanine, the CDR3 covers 14 amino acids. Left in the record is the CDR3 DNA by itself, 42 bases read in frame from the first base. V is pruned by 6 bases and J by 7 bases, leaving 5 bases of the junction without a gene match.